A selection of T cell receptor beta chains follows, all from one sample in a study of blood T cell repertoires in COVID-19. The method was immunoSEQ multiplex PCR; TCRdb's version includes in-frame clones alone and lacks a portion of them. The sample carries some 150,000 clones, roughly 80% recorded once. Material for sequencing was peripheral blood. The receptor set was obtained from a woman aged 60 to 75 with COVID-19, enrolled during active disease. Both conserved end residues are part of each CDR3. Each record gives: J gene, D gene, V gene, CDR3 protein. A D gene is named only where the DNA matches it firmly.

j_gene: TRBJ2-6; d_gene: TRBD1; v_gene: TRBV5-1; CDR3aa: CASSFAGQGTSGANVLTF
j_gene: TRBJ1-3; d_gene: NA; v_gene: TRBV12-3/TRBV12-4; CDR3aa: CASKVYSGDTIYF
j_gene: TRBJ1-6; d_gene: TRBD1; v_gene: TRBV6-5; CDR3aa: CASSYSTGGTDSPLHF
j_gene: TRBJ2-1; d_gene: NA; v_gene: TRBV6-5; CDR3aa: CASRINNEQFF
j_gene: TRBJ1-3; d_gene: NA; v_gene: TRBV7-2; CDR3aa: CASSLGGSKLNTIYF
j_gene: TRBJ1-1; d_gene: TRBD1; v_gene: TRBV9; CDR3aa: CASSFQDRGLNTEAFF
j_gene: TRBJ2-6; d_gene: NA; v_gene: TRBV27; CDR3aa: CASSLKQANVLTF
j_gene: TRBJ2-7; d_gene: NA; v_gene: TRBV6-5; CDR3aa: CATLQDRLHEQYF
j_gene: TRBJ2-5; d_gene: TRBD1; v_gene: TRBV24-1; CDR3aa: CATSDPDRVETQYF
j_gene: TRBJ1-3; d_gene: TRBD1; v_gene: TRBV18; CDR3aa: CASSLPGQGNTIYF
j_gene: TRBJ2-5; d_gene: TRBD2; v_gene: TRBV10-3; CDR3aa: CAIGTSGGSPGTQYF
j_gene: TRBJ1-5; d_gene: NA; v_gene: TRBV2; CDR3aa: CASKPGAISNQPQHF
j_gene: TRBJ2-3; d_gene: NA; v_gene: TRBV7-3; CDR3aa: CASSLGQLAYGTDTQYF
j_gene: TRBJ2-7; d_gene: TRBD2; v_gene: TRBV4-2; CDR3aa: CASSQERDFSYEQYF
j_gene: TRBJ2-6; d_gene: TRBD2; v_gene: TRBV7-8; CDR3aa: CASSSRGGAGANVLTF
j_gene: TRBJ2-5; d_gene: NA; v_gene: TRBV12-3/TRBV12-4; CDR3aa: CASSWRDQETQYF
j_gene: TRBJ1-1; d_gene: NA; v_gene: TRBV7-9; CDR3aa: CASSPDSWSTDDTEAFF